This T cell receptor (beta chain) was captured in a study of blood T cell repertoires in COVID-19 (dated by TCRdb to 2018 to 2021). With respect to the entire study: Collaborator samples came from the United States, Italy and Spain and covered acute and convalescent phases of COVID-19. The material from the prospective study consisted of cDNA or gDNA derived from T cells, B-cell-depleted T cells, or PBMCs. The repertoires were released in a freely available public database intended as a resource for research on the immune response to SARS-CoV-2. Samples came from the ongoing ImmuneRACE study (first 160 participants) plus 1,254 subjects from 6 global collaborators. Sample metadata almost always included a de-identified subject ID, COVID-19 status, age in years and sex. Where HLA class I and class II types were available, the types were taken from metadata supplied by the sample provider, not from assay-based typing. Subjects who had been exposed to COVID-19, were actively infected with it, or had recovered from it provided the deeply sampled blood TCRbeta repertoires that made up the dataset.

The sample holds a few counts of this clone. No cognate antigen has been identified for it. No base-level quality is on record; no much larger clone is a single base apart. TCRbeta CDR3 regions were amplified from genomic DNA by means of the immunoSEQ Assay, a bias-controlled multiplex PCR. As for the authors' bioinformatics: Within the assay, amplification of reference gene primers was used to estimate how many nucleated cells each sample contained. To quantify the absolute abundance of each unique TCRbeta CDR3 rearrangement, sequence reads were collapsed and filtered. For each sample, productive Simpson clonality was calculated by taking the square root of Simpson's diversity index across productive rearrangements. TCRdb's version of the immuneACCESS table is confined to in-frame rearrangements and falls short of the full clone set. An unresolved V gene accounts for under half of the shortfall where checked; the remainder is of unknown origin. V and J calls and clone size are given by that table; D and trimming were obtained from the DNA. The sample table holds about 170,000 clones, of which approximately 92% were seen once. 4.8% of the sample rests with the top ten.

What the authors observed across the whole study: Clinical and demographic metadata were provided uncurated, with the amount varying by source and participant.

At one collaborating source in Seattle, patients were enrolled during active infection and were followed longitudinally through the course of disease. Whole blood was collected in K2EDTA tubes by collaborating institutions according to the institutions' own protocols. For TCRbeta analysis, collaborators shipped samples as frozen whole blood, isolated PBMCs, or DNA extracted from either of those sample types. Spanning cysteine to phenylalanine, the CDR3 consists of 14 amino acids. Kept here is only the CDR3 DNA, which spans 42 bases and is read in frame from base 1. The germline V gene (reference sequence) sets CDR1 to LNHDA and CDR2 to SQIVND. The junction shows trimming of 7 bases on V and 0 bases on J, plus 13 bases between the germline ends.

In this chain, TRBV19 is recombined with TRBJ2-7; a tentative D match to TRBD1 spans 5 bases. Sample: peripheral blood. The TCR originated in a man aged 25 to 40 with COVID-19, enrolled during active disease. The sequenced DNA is TGTGCCAGTAATCGACAGCTGAGCTCCTACGAGCAGTACTTC. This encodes CASNRQLSSYEQYF.